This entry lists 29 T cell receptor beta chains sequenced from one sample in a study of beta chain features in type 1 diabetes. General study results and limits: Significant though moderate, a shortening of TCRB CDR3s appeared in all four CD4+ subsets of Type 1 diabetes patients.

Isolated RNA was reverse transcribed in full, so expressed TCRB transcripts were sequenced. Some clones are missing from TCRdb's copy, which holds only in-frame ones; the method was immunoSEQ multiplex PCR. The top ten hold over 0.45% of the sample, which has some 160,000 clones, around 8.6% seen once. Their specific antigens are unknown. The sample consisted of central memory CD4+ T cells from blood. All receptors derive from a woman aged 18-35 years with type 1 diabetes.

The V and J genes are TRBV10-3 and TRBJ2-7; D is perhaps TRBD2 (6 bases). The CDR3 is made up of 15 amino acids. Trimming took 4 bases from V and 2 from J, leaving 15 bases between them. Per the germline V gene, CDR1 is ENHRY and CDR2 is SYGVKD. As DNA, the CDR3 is TGTGCCATCAGTGGGAGCGGCGGGGTTACCTACGAGCAGTACTTC. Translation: CAISGSGGVTYEQYF.

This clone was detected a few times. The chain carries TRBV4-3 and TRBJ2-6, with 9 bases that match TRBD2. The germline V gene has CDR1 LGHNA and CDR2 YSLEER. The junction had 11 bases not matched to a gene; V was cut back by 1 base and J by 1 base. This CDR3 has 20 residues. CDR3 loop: CASSQARGRAVGSGANVLTF. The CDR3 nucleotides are TGCGCCAGCAGCCAAGCTCGCGGGAGGGCCGTAGGTTCTGGGGCCAACGTCCTGACTTTC.

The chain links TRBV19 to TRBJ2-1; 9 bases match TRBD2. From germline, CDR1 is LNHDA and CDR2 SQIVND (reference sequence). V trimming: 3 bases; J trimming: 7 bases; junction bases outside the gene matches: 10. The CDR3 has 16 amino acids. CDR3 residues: CASSMIGASGVNEQFF. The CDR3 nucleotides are TGTGCCAGTAGTATGATCGGGGCTAGCGGGGTAAATGAGCAGTTCTTC.

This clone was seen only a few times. The CDR3 bases are TGTGCCAGCAGCCGCGGGGGACTCAATCAGCCCCAGCATTTT. Translation: CASSRGGLNQPQHF. This chain uses TRBV5-5 with TRBJ1-5, with D possibly TRBD1 on 5 matching bases. Germline values: CDR1 SGHKS, CDR2 YYEKEE (reference sequence). The length of the CDR3 is 14 residues. V gave up 4 bases and J gave up 3 bases, with 11 bases separating them.

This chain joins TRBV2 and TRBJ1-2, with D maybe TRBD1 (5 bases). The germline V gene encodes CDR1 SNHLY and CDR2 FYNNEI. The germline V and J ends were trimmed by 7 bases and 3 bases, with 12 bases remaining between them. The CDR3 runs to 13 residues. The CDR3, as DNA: TGTGCCAGCATTCCAGGGCAATACTATGGCTACACCTTC. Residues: CASIPGQYYGYTF.

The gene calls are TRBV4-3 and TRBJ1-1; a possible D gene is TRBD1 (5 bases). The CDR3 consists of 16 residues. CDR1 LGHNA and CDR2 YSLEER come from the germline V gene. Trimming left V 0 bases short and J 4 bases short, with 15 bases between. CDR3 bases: TGCGCCAGCAGCCAAGACTTTAGGCAGGGTTTCACTGAAGCTTTCTTT. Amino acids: CASSQDFRQGFTEAFF.

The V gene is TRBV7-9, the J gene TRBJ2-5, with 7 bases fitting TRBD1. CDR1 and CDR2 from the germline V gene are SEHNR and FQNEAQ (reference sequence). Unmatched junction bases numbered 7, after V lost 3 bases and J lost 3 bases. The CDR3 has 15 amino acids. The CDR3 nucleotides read TGTGCCAGCAGCTTCGAACAGGGGCGGGAAGAGACCCAGTACTTC. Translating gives CASSFEQGREETQYF.

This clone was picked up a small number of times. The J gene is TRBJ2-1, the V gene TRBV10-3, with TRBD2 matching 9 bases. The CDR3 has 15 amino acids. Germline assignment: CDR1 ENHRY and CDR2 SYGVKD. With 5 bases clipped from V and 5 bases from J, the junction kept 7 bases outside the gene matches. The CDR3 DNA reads TGTGCCATCAGTACGCCTAGCGGGACGCACAATGAGCAGTTCTTC. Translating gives CAISTPSGTHNEQFF.

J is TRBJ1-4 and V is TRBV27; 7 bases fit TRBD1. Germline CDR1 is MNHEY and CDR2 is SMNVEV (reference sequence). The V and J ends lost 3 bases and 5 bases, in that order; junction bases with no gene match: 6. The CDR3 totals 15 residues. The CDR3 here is CASSFSGQVNEKLFF. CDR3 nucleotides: TGTGCCAGCAGTTTTTCTGGACAGGTCAATGAAAAACTGTTTTTT.

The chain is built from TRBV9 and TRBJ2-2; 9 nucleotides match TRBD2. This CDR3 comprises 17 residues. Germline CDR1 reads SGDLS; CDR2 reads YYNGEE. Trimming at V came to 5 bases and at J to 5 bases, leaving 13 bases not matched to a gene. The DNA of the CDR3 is TGTGCCAGCAGTCTAGTGAGCGGGAGGACGGGAACCGGGGAGCTGTTTTTT. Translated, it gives CASSLVSGRTGTGELFF.

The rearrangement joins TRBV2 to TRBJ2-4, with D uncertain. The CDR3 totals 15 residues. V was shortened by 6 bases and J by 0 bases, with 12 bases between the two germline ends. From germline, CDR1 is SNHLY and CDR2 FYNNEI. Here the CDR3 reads CASSTVDPAKNIQYF. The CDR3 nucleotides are TGTGCCAGCAGCACAGTTGACCCAGCCAAAAACATTCAGTACTTC. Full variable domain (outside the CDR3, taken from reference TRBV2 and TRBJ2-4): EPEVTQTPSHQVTQMGQEVILRCVPISNHLYFYWYRQILGQKVEFLVSFYNNEISEKSEIFDDQFSVERPDGSNFTLKIRSTKLEDSAMYFCASSTVDPAKNIQYFGAGTRLSVL.

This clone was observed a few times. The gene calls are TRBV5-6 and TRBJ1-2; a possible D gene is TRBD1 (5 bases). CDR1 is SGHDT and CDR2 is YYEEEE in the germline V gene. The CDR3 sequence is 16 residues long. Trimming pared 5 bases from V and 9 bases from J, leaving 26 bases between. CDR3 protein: CASSRQSPSAGISYTF. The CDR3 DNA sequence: TGTGCCAGCAGTAGACAGTCCCCATCAGCCGGAATTAGCTACACCTTC.

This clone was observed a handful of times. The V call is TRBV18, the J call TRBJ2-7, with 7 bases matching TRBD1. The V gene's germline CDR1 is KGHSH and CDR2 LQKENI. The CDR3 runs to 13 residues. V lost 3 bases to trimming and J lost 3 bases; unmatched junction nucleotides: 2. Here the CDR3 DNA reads TGTGCCAGCTCACCGAGACAGGGCTACGAGCAGTACTTC. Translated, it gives CASSPRQGYEQYF.

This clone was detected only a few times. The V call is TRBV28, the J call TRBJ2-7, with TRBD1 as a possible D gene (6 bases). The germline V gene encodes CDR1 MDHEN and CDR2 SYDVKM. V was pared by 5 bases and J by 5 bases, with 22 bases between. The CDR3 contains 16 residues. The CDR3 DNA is TGTGCCAGCAGTCCCTACCTGATGACAGGAGGACACGAGCAGTACTTC. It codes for CASSPYLMTGGHEQYF. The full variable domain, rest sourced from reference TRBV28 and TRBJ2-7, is DVKVTQSSRYLVKRTGEKVFLECVQDMDHENMFWYRQDPGLGLRLIYFSYDVKMKEKGDIPEGYSVSREKKERFSLILESASTNQTSMYLCASSPYLMTGGHEQYFGPGTRLTVT.

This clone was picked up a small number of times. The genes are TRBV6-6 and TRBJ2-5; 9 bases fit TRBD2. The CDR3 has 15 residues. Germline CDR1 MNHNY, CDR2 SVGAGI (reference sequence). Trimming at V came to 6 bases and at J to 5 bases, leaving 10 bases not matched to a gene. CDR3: CASRSGTSFAETQYF. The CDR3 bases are TGTGCCAGCAGGTCCGGGACTAGCTTCGCCGAGACCCAGTACTTC.

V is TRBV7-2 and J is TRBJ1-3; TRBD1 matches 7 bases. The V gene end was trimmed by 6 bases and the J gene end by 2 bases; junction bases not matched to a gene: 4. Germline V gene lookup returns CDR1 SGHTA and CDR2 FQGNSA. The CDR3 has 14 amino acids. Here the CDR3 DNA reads TGTGCCAGCAGGCGGACAGGAACTGGAAACACCATATATTTT. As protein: CASRRTGTGNTIYF.

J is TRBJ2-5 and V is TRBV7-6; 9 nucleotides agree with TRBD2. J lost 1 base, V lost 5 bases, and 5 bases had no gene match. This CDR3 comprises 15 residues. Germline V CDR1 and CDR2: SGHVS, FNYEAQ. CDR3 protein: CASSTQTSGQETQYF. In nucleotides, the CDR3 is TGTGCCAGCAGCACTCAGACTAGCGGCCAAGAGACCCAGTACTTC.

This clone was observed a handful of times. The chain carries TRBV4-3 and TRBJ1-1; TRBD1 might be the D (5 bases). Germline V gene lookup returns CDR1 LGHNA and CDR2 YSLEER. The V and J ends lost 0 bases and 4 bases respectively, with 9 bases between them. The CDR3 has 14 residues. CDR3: CASSQDSTGTEAFF. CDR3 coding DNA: TGCGCCAGCAGCCAAGATTCAACAGGCACTGAAGCTTTCTTT.

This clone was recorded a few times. In nucleotides, the CDR3 is TGTGCCAGCAGCCTTCTACAGTCCTACGTCCTGACTTTC. The encoded protein is CASSLLQSYVLTF. V gene TRBV5-5 combines with J gene TRBJ2-6; D is uncertain. The germline V gene encodes CDR1 SGHKS and CDR2 YYEKEE (reference sequence). The V end lost 4 bases, the J end lost 11 bases, and 13 bases lay between the germline ends. The CDR3 extends over 13 amino acids.

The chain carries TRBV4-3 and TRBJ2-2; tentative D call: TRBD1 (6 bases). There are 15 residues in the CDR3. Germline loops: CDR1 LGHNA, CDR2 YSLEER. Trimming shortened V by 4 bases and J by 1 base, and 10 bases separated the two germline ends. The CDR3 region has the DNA TGCGCCAGCAGCCTGCTACAGGGGAACACCGGGGAGCTGTTTTTT. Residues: CASSLLQGNTGELFF.

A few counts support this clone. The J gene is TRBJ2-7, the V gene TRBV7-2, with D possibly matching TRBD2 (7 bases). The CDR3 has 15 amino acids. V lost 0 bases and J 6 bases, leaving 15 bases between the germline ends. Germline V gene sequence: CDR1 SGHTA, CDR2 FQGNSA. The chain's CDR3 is CASSLAHGAGAEQYF. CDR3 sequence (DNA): TGTGCCAGCAGCTTAGCGCACGGGGCGGGGGCCGAGCAGTACTTC.

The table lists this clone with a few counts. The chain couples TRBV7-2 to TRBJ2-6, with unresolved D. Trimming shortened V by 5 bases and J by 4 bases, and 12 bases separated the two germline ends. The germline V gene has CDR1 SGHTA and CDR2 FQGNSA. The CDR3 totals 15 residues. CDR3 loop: CASSRGFFGANVLTF. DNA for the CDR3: TGTGCCAGCAGCCGCGGCTTTTTCGGGGCCAACGTCCTGACTTTC.

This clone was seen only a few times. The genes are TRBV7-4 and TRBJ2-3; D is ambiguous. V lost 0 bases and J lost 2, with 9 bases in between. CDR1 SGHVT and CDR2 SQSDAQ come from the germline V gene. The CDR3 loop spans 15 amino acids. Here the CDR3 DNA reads TGTGCCAGCAGCTTAGCGGGCCAGTACACAGATACGCAGTATTTT. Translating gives CASSLAGQYTDTQYF.

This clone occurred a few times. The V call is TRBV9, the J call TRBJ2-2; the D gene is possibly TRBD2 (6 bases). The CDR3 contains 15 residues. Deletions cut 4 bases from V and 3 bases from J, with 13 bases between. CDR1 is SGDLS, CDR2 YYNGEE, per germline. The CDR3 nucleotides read TGTGCCAGCAGCTTGAACCCGGGGGACACCGGGGAGCTGTTTTTT. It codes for CASSLNPGDTGELFF.

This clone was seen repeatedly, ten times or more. CDR3 nucleotide sequence: TGTGCCAGCAGCCAAGCAACAGGGGACAACTATGGCTACACCTTC. Translation: CASSQATGDNYGYTF. This chain uses TRBV4-2 with TRBJ1-2, with 7 positions matching TRBD1. Germline values: CDR1 LGHNA, CDR2 YNFKEQ. Unmatched junction bases numbered 4, after V lost 1 base and J lost 2 bases. This CDR3 contains 15 residues.

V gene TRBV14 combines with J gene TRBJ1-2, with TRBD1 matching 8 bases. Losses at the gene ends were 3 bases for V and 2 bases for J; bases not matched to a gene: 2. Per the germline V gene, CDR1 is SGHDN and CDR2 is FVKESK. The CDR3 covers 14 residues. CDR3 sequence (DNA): TGTGCCAGCAGCCACGGACAGGGCAACTATGGCTACACCTTC. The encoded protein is CASSHGQGNYGYTF. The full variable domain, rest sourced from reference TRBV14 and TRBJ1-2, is EAGVTQFPSHSVIEKGQTVTLRCDPISGHDNLYWYRRVMGKEIKFLLHFVKESKQDESGMPNNRFLAERTGGTYSTLKVQPAELEDSGVYFCASSHGQGNYGYTFGSGTRLTVV.

Here the CDR3 DNA reads TGTGCCAGCAGCCCGGGACAGGAAAACTATGGCTACACCTTC. It encodes CASSPGQENYGYTF. The chain employs TRBV4-2 and TRBJ1-2; 8 nucleotides match TRBD1. After removal of 4 bases from V and 2 bases from J, the junction contained 3 bases not matched to a gene. This CDR3 comprises 14 residues. In germline, CDR1 is LGHNA, CDR2 YNFKEQ.

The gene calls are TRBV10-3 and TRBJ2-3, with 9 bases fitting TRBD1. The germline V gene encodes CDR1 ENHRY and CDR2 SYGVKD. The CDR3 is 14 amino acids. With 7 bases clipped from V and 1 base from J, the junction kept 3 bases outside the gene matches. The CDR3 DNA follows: TGTGCCATCACTCGGACAGGGGGCACAGATACGCAGTATTTT. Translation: CAITRTGGTDTQYF.

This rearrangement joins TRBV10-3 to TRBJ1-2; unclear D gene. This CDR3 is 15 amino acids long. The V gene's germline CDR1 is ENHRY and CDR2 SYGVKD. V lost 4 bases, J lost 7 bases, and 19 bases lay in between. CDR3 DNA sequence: TGTGCCATCAGTGGTGAAGGACGGCGGGAAGGTGGCTACACCTTC. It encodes CAISGEGRREGGYTF.